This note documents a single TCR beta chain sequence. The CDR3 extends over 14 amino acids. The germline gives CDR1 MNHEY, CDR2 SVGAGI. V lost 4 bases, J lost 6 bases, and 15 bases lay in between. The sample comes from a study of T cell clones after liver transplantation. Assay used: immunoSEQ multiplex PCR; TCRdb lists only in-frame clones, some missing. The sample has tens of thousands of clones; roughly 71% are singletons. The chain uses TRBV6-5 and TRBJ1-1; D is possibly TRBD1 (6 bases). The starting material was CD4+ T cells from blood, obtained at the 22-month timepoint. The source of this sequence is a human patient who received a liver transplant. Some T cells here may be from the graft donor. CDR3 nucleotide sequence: TGTGCCAGCAGTTTAATGTGGGGGGGCGCTGAAGCTTTCTTT. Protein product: CASSLMWGGAEAFF.